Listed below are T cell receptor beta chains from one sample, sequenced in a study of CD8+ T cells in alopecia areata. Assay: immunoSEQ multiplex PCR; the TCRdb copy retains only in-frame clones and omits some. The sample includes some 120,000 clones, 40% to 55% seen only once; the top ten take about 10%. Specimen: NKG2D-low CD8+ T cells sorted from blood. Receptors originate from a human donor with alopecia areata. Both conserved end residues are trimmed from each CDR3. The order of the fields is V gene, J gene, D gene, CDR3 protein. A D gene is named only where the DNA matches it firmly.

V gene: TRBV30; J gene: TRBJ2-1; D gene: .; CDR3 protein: AWSRGGGEQF
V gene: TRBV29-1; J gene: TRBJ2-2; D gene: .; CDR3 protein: SVEDPIRTGELF
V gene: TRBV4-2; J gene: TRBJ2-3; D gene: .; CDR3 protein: ASSQEELADTQY
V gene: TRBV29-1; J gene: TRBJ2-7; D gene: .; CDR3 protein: SVVLVGQPYEQY
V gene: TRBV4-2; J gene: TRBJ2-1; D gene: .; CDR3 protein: ASSQELSNEQF
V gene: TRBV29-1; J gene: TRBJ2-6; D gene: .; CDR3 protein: SVYSGANVLT
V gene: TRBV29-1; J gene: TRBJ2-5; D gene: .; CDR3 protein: SVEGETQY
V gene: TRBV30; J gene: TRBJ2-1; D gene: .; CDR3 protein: AWRNRDTSYNEQF
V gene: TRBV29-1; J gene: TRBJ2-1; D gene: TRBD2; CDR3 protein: SVLWEGGWGEQF
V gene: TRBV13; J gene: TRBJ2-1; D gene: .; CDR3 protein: ASSSKDVASEQF
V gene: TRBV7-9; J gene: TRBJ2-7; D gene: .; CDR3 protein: ASSPDGSYEQY
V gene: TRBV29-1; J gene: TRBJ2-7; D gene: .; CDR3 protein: SVEDRPYEQY
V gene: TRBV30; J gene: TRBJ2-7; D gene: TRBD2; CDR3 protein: AWSGLASYEQY
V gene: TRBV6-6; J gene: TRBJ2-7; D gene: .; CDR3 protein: ASSYSIEQY
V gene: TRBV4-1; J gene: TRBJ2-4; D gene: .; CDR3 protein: ASSGGKNIQY
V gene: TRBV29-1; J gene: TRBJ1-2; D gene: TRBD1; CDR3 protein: SADRVRGYT
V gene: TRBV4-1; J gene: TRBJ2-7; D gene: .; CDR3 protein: ASSQDRPVSYEQY
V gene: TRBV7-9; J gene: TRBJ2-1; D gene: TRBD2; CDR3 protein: ASSQTSGGYNEQF
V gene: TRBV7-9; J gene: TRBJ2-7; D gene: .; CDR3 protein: ASSFDEGPYEQY
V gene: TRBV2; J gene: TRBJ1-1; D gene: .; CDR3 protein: ASSGTLIGTEAF
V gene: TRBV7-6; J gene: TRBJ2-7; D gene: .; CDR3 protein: ASSLAAEAYEQY
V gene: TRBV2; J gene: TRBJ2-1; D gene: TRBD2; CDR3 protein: ASSIPGGGDLNEQF
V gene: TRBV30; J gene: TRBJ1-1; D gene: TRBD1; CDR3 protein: AWMDRGLNTEAF
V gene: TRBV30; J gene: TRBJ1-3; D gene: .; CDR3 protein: AWSPSASGNTIY
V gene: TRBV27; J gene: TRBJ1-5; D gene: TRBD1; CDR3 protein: ASSPGQGNQPQH
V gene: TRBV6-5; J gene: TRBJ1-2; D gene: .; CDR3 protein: ASSYAMGNYGYT
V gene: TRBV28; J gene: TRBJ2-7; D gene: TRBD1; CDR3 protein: ASSWDRVSYEQY
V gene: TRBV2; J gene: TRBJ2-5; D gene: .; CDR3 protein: ASRGTFQETQY
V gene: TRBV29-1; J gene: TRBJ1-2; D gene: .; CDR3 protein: SVAGDGYT
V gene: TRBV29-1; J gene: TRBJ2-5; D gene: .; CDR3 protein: SVELARGDGTQY
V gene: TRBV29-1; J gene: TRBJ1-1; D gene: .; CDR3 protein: SVELVENTEAF
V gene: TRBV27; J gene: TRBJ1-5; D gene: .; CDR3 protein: ASSLRGNNQPQH
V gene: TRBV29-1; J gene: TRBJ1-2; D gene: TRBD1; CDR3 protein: SVPGQGPDHYGYT
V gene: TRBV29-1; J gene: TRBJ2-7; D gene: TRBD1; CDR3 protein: SVVTGDIYEQY
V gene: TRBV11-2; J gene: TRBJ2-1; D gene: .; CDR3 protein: ASSYPQGVGGEGEQF
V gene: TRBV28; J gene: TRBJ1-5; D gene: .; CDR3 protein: ASSWGSQPQH
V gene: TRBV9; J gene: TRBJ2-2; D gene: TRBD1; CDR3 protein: ASSPFVDRGNTGELF
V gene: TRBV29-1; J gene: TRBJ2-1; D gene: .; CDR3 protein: SVEASPYEQF
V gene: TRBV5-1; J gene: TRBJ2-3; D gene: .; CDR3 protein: ASSSPGYTDTQY
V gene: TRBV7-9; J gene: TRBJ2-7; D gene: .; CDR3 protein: ASSLGRSYEQY
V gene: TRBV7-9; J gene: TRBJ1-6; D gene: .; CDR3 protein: ASSSQPNSPLH
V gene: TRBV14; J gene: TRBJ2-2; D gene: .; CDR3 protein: ASSQDSTGWELF
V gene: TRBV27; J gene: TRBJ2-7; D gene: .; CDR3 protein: ASSPGLGSYEQY
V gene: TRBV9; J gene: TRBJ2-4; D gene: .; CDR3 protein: ASSTRDNKNIQY
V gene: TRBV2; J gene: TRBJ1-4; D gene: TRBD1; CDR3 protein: ASSNPDRDREKLF
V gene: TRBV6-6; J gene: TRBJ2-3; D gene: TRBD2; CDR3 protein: ASSYTLAGNTDTQY
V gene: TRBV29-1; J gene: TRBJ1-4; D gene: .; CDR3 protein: SVEDVILF
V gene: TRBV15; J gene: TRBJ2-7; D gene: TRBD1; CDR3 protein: ATAGTGGAVSKY
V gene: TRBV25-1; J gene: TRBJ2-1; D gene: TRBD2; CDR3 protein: ASSGPGGATYNEQF
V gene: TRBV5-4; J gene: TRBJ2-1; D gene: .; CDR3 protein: ASSSYNEQF
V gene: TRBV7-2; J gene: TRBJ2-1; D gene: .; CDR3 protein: ASSLWEDFAIEQF